The 5 T cell receptor beta chains presented below share a single source sample, sequenced in a study of blood T cell repertoires in COVID-19. Using immunoSEQ multiplex PCR, the repertoire was profiled, and TCRdb retains in-frame clones only, with some absent. The sample lists about 140,000 clones, 75% to 80% occurring once. Sequenced: PBMCs or T cells enriched from blood (not recorded which). The source of these receptors is a woman aged 50 to 60 who had recovered from COVID-19.

At least ten counts were recorded for this clone. This rearrangement joins TRBV5-1 to TRBJ2-7; tentatively, D is TRBD2 (5 bases). V lost 0 bases and J 12 bases, leaving 16 bases between the germline ends. CDR1 and CDR2 (germline): SGHRS, YFSETQ. The CDR3 extends over 13 amino acids. The CDR3 coding sequence is TGCGCCAGCAGCTTGGGGAGGTCAGAGTTCAGGTACTTC. It is translated as CASSLGRSEFRYF.

The CDR3 DNA sequence: TGTGCCAGCAGCTCGGGACAGGCTCCGGGAAACACCATATATTTT. The encoded protein is CASSSGQAPGNTIYF. The V call is TRBV5-5, the J call TRBJ1-3, with 8 bases matching TRBD1. The ends lost 3 bases at V and 4 bases at J; junction bases unmatched: 6. Germline loops: CDR1 SGHKS, CDR2 YYEKEE (reference sequence). The CDR3 consists of 15 residues.

There are many counts of this clone. J is TRBJ2-2 and V is TRBV27; 12 bases line up with TRBD2. V shed 5 bases and J 4 bases; nucleotides not matched to a gene: 8. The CDR3 runs to 17 residues. The germline CDR1 and CDR2 sequences are MNHEY and SMNVEV (reference sequence). Here the CDR3 reads CASSLRLAGVSTGELFF. CDR3 nucleotides: TGTGCCAGCAGTCTCAGACTAGCGGGAGTCTCCACCGGGGAGCTGTTTTTT.

The chain joins TRBV10-2 to TRBJ1-2, with D perhaps matching TRBD1 (6 bases). The CDR3 has 15 amino acids. V lost 2 bases to trimming and J lost 2 bases, with 12 bases between them. CDR1 and CDR2 (germline): WSHSY, SAAADI. This chain's CDR3 is CASSESGQRNYGYTF. The DNA for the CDR3 is TGCGCCAGCAGTGAGAGTGGACAGAGAAACTATGGCTACACCTTC.

V usage is TRBV9 and J usage is TRBJ2-1; TRBD1 aligns across 8 bases. Germline lookup yields CDR1 SGDLS and CDR2 YYNGEE. There are 16 residues in the CDR3. After removal of 2 bases from V and 2 bases from J, the junction contained 6 bases not matched to a gene. CDR3 DNA sequence: TGTGCCAGCAGCGTCGATGACAGGGGCGCCTACAATGAGCAGTTCTTC. Protein: CASSVDDRGAYNEQFF. Full variable domain (outside the CDR3, taken from reference TRBV9 and TRBJ2-1): DSGVTQTPKHLITATGQRVTLRCSPRSGDLSVYWYQQSLDQGLQFLIQYYNGEERAKGNILERFSAQQFPDLHSELNLSSLELGDSALYFCASSVDDRGAYNEQFFGPGTRLTVL.